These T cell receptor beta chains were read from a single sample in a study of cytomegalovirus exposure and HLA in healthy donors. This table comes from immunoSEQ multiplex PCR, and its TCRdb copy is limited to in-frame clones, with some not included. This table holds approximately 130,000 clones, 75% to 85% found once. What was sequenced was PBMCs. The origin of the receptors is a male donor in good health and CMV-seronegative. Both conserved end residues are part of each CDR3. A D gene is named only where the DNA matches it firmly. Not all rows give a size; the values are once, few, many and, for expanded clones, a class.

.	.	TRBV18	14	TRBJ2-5	CASSPDRNQETQYF	TGTGCCAGCTCACCCGACAGGAACCAAGAGACCCAGTACTTC
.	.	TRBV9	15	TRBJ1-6	CASSPESSYNSPLHF	TGTGCCAGCAGCCCCGAGAGCTCCTATAATTCACCCCTCCACTTT
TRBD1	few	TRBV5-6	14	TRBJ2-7	CASSFWTGFHEQYF	TGTGCCAGCAGCTTTTGGACAGGGTTCCACGAGCAGTACTTC
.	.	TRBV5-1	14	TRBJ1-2	CASSYGRGDDGYTF	TGCGCCAGCAGCTACGGCAGGGGAGACGATGGCTACACCTTC
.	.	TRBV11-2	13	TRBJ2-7	CASSSAQDYEQYF	TGTGCCAGCAGCTCCGCACAAGACTACGAGCAGTACTTC
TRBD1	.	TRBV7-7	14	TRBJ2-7	CASSHDRASYEQYF	TGTGCTAGCAGTCACGACAGGGCCTCCTACGAGCAGTACTTC
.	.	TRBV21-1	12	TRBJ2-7	CASSNRGHEQYF	TGTGCCAGCAGCAACCGTGGCCACGAGCAGTACTTC
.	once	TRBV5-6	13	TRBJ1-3	CASSLVRGNTIYF	TGTGCCAGCAGCTTGGTCAGAGGAAACACCATATATTTT
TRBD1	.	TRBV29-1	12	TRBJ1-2	CSVGGQNYGYTF	TGCAGCGTGGGGGGACAGAACTATGGCTACACCTTC
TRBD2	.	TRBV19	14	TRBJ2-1	CASSGTSGVDEQFF	TGTGCCAGTAGCGGGACTAGCGGGGTGGATGAGCAGTTCTTC
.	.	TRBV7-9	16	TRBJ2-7	CSSSLGGTYRAYEQYF	TGTTCCAGCAGCTTAGGGGGGACATATCGGGCCTACGAGCAGTACTTC
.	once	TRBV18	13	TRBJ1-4	CASSEQGDEKLFF	TGTGCCAGCTCGGAACAGGGAGATGAAAAACTGTTTTTT
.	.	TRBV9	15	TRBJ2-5	CASSALGAPGETQYF	TGTGCCAGCAGCGCCCTGGGGGCGCCTGGGGAGACCCAGTACTTC
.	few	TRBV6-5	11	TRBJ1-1	CASRRRTEAFF	TGTGCCAGCAGACGGCGGACAGAAGCTTTCTTT
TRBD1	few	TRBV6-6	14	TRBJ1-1	CASRKQGMNTEAFF	TGTGCCAGCAGGAAACAGGGGATGAACACTGAAGCTTTCTTT
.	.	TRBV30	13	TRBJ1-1	CAWSINKYTEAFF	TGTGCCTGGAGTATAAACAAATACACTGAAGCTTTCTTT
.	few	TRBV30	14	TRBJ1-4	CAWNLQIKYEKLFF	TGTGCCTGGAATCTACAGATAAAGTATGAAAAACTGTTTTTT
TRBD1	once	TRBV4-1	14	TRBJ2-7	CASSQLTGGGEQYF	TGCGCCAGCAGCCAATTGACAGGGGGCGGCGAGCAGTACTTC
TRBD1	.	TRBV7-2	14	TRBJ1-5	CASSLGDSNQPQHF	TGTGCCAGCAGCTTGGGGGACAGTAATCAGCCCCAGCATTTT
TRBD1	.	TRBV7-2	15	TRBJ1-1	CASNRGAALNTEAFF	TGTGCCAGCAACAGGGGGGCAGCGCTGAACACTGAAGCTTTCTTT
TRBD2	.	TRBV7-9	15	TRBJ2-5	CASSLSGGYQETQYF	TGTGCCAGCAGCTTAAGCGGGGGTTACCAAGAGACCCAGTACTTC
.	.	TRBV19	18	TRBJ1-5	CASSRGDRPVLGNQPQHF	TGTGCCAGTAGTAGGGGAGACAGGCCGGTCCTAGGCAATCAGCCCCAGCATTTT
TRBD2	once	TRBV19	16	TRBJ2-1	CASSFSQRGTYNEQFF	TGTGCCAGTAGTTTCTCGCAGCGGGGAACCTACAATGAGCAGTTCTTC
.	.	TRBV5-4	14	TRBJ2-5	CASSSGGQKETQYF	TGTGCCAGCAGCTCCGGGGGGCAAAAAGAGACCCAGTACTTC
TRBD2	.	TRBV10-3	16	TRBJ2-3	CAIKDTSGGHTDTQYF	TGTGCCATCAAGGACACTAGCGGGGGGCACACAGATACGCAGTATTTT
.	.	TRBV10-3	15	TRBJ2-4	CAISELGGDKNIQYF	TGTGCCATCAGTGAGTTGGGGGGAGACAAAAACATTCAGTACTTC
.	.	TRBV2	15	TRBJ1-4	CASSEGGGRDEKLFF	TGTGCCAGCAGCGAAGGTGGCGGGCGAGATGAAAAACTGTTTTTT
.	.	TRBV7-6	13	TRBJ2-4	CASSLNEGNIQYF	TGTGCCAGCAGCTTAAACGAGGGTAACATTCAGTACTTC
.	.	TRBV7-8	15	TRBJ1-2	CASSLEGLRGSGYTF	TGTGCCAGCAGCTTAGAGGGCCTCCGGGGATCTGGCTACACCTTC
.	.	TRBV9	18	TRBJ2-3	CASSESSRGRVLTDTQYF	TGTGCCAGCAGCGAGTCGTCAAGAGGGCGGGTCCTCACAGATACGCAGTATTTT
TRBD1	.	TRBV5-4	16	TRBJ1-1	CASSPGGTAMNTEAFF	TGTGCCAGCAGCCCGGGGGGGACAGCAATGAACACTGAAGCTTTCTTT
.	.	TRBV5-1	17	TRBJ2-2	CASSLGLAGASTGELFF	TGCGCCAGCAGCTTGGGGTTGGCGGGGGCTAGCACCGGGGAGCTGTTTTTT
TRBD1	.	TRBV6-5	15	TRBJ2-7	CASRDSDRRRDEQYF	TGTGCCAGCAGGGATTCGGACAGGCGTCGGGACGAGCAGTACTTC
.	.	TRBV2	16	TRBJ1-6	CASSDSGGGRNSPLHF	TGTGCCAGCAGTGACTCGGGAGGTGGCCGTAATTCACCCCTCCACTTT
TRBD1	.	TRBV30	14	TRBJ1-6	CAWGGGQGWSPLHF	TGTGCCTGGGGCGGGGGACAGGGGTGGTCACCCCTCCACTTT
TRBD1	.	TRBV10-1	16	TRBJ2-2	CASLDRVLPNTGELFF	TGCGCCAGCCTAGACAGGGTCCTCCCGAACACCGGGGAGCTGTTTTTT
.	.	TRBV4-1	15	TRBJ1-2	CASSQDDRGNYGYTF	TGCGCCAGCAGCCAAGATGATCGGGGGAACTATGGCTACACCTTC
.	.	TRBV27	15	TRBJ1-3	CASSSRFPSGNTIYF	TGTGCCAGCAGTTCGCGCTTCCCCTCTGGAAACACCATATATTTT
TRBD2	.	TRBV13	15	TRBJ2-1	CASSLSGGASNEQFF	TGTGCCAGCAGCCTTAGCGGGGGGGCGTCGAATGAGCAGTTCTTC
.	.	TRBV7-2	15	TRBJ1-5	CASSPWAGSNQPQHF	TGTGCCAGCAGCCCGTGGGCGGGTAGCAATCAGCCCCAGCATTTT
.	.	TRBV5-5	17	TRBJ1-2	CASSPVVANQANYGYTF	TGTGCCAGCAGCCCAGTAGTGGCAAACCAGGCTAACTATGGCTACACCTTC
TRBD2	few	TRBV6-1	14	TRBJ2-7	CASRPGGGLYEQYF	TGTGCCAGCAGACCAGGCGGGGGGCTATACGAGCAGTACTTC
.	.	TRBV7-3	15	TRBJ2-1	CASSLGWGVYNEQFF	TGTGCCAGCAGCTTAGGATGGGGGGTTTACAATGAGCAGTTCTTC
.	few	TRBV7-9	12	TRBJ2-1	CASSFGDNEQFF	TGTGCCAGCAGCTTTGGAGACAATGAGCAGTTCTTC
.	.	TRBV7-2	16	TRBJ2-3	CASSLRASGGADTQYF	TGTGCCAGCAGCTTACGGGCCTCCGGCGGGGCAGATACGCAGTATTTT
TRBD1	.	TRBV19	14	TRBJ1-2	CASSLPGTAFGYTF	TGTGCCAGTAGTTTACCCGGGACAGCTTTTGGCTACACCTTC
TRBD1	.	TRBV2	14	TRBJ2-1	CASGGTGGFNEQFF	TGTGCCAGCGGCGGGACAGGGGGTTTCAATGAGCAGTTCTTC